This T cell receptor beta chain was captured by sequencing in a study of T cell responses to AZD1222 COVID-19 vaccine. V was cut by 3 bases and J by 3 bases, with 9 bases left in between. Germline V gene data show CDR1 as MNHEY and CDR2 as SMNVEV (reference sequence). The CDR3 sequence is 14 residues long. General study points: Across the whole spike, CD4 TCRs peaked at regions 160-218 and 743-854. Only a handful of AZD1222 recipients, roughly six in all, had baseline seropositivity.

Repertoires were generated with immunoSEQ multiplex PCR, while TCRdb's copy carries only in-frame clones and drops some. Seen here are around 200,000 clones, 90% to 95% observed once, and the top ten hold around 0.97%. A word on this clone: What it binds is not known.

V and J are TRBV27 and TRBJ1-3; unclear D gene. This receptor was taken from an adult who received the MenACWY meningococcal vaccine as a control. This material consisted of peripheral blood, taken 28 days after the second dose of the MenACWY control vaccine. The CDR3 here is CASSFGGIGNTIYF. Written as DNA, the CDR3 is TGTGCCAGCAGTTTTGGAGGAATTGGAAACACCATATATTTT.